Below are 3 T cell receptor beta chains sequenced from a single sample in a study of OX40 agonist ivuxolimab in advanced cancers. Measured with immunoSEQ multiplex PCR; TCRdb has only the in-frame clones, and not every one. The sample consists of tens of thousands of clones, 92% of them appearing once. The sample was CD4+ or CD8+ T cells sorted from blood, taken in a trial of the OX40 agonist ivuxolimab. These receptors were collected from an adult with an advanced solid tumor such as melanoma, head and neck, liver or kidney cancer.

The chain links TRBV7-2 to TRBJ1-2; D unclear. Trimming took 4 bases from V and 6 from J, leaving 15 bases between them. This CDR3 region has 14 residues. In germline, CDR1 is SGHTA, CDR2 FQGNSA. The DNA of the CDR3 is TGTGCCAGCAGCTCATACCTTGTAACACATGGCTACACCTTC. Amino acids: CASSSYLVTHGYTF.

The rearrangement uses TRBV11-3 and TRBJ2-5; TRBD1 matches at 9 bases. There are 17 residues in the CDR3. Trimming took 0 bases from V and 4 from J; bases not matched to a gene: 9. The germline CDR1 and CDR2 sequences are SGHNT and YENEEA. CDR3: CASSLDLTGGRLETQYF. The CDR3 bases are TGTGCCAGCAGCTTAGATCTGACAGGGGGGCGCCTAGAGACCCAGTACTTC. Using reference TRBV11-3 and TRBJ2-5 for the parts outside the CDR3, the full variable domain is EAGVVQSPRYKIIEKKQPVAFWCNPISGHNTLYWYLQNLGQGPELLIRYENEEAVDDSQLPKDRFSAERLKGVDSTLKIQPAELGDSAVYLCASSLDLTGGRLETQYFGPGTRLLVL.

The rearrangement joins TRBV27 to TRBJ2-7; D remains ambiguous. Trimming took off 6 bases at V and 2 bases at J, with 8 bases between the two ends. The CDR3 is made up of 12 amino acids. From germline, CDR1 is MNHEY and CDR2 SMNVEV (reference sequence). CDR3 sequence (DNA): TGTGCCAGCAGAGGCACTACCTACGAGCAGTACTTC. This encodes CASRGTTYEQYF.